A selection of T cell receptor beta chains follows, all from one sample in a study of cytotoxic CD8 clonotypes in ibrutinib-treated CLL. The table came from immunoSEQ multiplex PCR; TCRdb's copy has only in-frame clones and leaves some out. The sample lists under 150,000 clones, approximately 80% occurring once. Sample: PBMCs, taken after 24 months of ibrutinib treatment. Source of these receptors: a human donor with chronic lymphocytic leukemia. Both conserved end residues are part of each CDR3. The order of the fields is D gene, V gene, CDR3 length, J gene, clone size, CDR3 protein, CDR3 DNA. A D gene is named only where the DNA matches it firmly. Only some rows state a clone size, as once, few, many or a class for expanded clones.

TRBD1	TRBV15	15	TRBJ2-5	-	CATSREGQGEETQYF	TGTGCCACCAGCAGGGAGGGACAGGGGGAAGAGACCCAGTACTTC
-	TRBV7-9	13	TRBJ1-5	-	CASSLAGARVQHF	TGTGCCAGCAGCTTAGCGGGAGCCAGAGTCCAGCATTTT
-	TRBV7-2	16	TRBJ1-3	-	CASSPRQKNSGNTIYF	TGTGCCAGCAGCCCCCGGCAGAAAAACTCTGGAAACACCATATATTTT
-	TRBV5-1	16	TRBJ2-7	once	CASSIPRDLPEGEQYF	TGCGCCAGCAGCATACCCAGGGATCTCCCAGAGGGCGAGCAGTACTTC
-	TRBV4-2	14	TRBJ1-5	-	CASSQTGPNQPQHF	TGTGCCAGCAGCCAAACGGGGCCAAATCAGCCCCAGCATTTT
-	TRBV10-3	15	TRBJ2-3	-	CAISEPTSGTDTQYF	TGTGCCATCAGTGAGCCGACCTCTGGCACAGATACGCAGTATTTT
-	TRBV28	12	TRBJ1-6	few	CASTSGVSPLHF	TGTGCCAGCACCTCCGGGGTTTCACCCCTCCACTTT
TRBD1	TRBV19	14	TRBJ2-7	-	CASSRTGSSYEQYF	TGTGCCAGTAGCCGGACAGGGAGCTCCTACGAGCAGTACTTC
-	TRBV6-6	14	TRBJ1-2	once	CASTHTEIGHGYTF	TGTGCCAGCACCCACACCGAAATAGGGCATGGCTACACCTTC
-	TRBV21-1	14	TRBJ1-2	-	CASSKAGGVYGYTF	TGTGCCAGCAGCAAAGCAGGGGGCGTCTATGGCTACACCTTC
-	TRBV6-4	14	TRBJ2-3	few	CASSDDPSTDTQYF	TGTGCCAGCAGTGACGACCCTAGCACAGATACGCAGTATTTT
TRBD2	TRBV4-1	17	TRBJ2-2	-	CASSPFASGRNTGELFF	TGCGCCAGCAGCCCGTTTGCTAGCGGGAGGAACACCGGGGAGCTGTTTTTT
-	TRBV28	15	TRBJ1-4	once	CASSLGGATNEKLFF	TGTGCCAGCAGTTTGGGCGGTGCAACTAATGAAAAACTGTTTTTT
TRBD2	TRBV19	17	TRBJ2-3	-	CASSSILAGAFTDTQYF	TGTGCCAGTAGTAGTATCCTAGCGGGGGCCTTCACAGATACGCAGTATTTT
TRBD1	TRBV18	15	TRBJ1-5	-	CASSPFGTGGQPQHF	TGTGCCAGCTCACCCTTCGGGACAGGGGGTCAGCCCCAGCATTTT
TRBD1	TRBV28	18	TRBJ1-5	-	CASRGPTGGKHSNQPQHF	TGTGCCAGCAGGGGCCCGACAGGGGGAAAACATAGCAATCAGCCCCAGCATTTT
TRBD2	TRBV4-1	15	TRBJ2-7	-	CASRKKAGGDYEQYF	TGCGCCAGCAGGAAGAAAGCGGGGGGGGATTACGAGCAGTACTTC
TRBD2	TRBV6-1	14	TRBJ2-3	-	CASSGSGGADTQYF	TGTGCCAGCAGTGGGAGCGGGGGGGCTGATACGCAGTATTTT
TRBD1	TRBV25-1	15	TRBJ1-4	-	CASSESQGAVEKLFF	TGTGCCAGCAGTGAAAGTCAGGGGGCGGTTGAAAAACTGTTTTTT
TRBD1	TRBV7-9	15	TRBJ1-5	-	CASSLDGQGDQPQHF	TGTGCCAGCAGCTTAGATGGACAGGGTGATCAGCCCCAGCATTTT
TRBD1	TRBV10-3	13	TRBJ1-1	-	CASGTGEDTEAFF	TGTGCCAGCGGGACAGGGGAGGATACTGAAGCTTTCTTT
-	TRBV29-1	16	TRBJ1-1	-	CSVEDGIEGDRTEAFF	TGCAGCGTTGAAGATGGAATTGAGGGGGATCGCACTGAAGCTTTCTTT
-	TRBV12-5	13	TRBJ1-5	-	CASSGRINQPQHF	TGTGCTAGTTCGGGGCGGATCAATCAGCCCCAGCATTTT
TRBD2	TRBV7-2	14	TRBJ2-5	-	CASLMRGGQETQYF	TGTGCCAGCCTAATGCGGGGGGGCCAAGAGACCCAGTACTTC
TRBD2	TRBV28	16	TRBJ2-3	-	CASSSNGRGGRNTQYF	TGTGCCAGCAGCTCAAATGGGCGGGGGGGCCGTAATACGCAGTATTTT
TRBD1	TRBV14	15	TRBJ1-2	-	CASSPGTDANYGYTF	TGTGCCAGCAGCCCCGGGACAGACGCTAACTATGGCTACACCTTC
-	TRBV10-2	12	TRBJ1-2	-	CASSAGEDGYTF	TGCGCCAGCAGTGCAGGGGAGGATGGCTACACCTTC
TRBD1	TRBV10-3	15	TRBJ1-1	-	CAIRDEGQGNSEAFF	TGTGCCATCCGCGACGAGGGACAGGGTAATTCGGAAGCTTTCTTT
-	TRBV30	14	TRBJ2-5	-	CAWRRPGGGETQYF	TGTGCCTGGAGGAGACCAGGGGGGGGAGAGACCCAGTACTTC
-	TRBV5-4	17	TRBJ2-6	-	CASSPLSGAPGANVLTF	TGTGCCAGCAGCCCCCTGTCGGGGGCGCCTGGGGCCAACGTCCTGACTTTC
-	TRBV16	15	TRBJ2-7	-	CASSQMSGGVHEQYF	TGTGCCAGCAGCCAAATGTCAGGCGGAGTCCACGAGCAGTACTTC
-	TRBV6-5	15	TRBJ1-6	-	CASSYFGGRDSPLHF	TGTGCCAGCAGTTACTTCGGCGGACGGGATTCACCCCTCCACTTT
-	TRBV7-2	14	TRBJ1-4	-	CASSFGQEGEKLFF	TGTGCCAGCAGCTTCGGGCAGGAGGGGGAAAAACTGTTTTTT
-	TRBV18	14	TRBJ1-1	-	CASSREAWGTEAFF	TGTGCCAGCTCACGTGAGGCTTGGGGCACTGAAGCTTTCTTT
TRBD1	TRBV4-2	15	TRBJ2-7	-	CASSLTDRGLYEQYF	TGTGCCAGCAGCCTTACGGACAGGGGGCTTTACGAGCAGTACTTC
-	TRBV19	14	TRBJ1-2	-	CASSIRGQVFAYTF	TGTGCCAGTAGTATAAGGGGTCAAGTGTTTGCCTACACCTTC
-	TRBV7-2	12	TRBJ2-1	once	CASSLVRSEQFF	TGTGCCAGCAGCTTAGTCCGGAGCGAGCAGTTCTTC
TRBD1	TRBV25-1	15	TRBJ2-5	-	CASSDTGVSGETQYF	TGTGCCAGCAGTGATACAGGGGTGTCGGGAGAGACCCAGTACTTC